These T cell receptor beta chains were read from a single sample in a study of T cells in narcolepsy. Assay: immunoSEQ multiplex PCR; the TCRdb copy retains only in-frame clones and omits some. This sample carries approximately 24,000 clones, about 86% of them seen once, and the ten largest clones take approximately 0.7%. Sequencing input: CD45RA- memory CD4+ T cells from PBMCs. All receptors derive from a human donor with narcolepsy. Each CDR3 is given with its conserved first and last residue. The D gene is left open where the match is weak. Not all rows give a size; the values are once, few, many and, for expanded clones, a class.

V: TRBV28
size: -
J: TRBJ2-5
D: -
DNA: TGTGCCAGCAGTCTGGGGGGACGGGAGACCCAGTACTTC
CDR3: CASSLGGRETQYF

V: TRBV7-9
size: -
J: TRBJ2-5
D: -
DNA: TGTGCCAGCAGACTAGGGCACCAGATGGAGACCCAGTACTTC
CDR3: CASRLGHQMETQYF

V: TRBV7-2
size: few
J: TRBJ2-2
D: TRBD1
DNA: TGTGCCAGCAGCTTAGGACAGGGGAGGACCGGGGAGCTGTTTTTT
CDR3: CASSLGQGRTGELFF

V: TRBV30
size: -
J: TRBJ2-7
D: -
DNA: TGTGCCTGGAGTGTAGAGGGTCCAACCTACGAGCAGTACTTC
CDR3: CAWSVEGPTYEQYF

V: TRBV28
size: -
J: TRBJ2-7
D: -
DNA: TGTGCCAGCAGTCACACTAGCTCCGAGCAGTACTTC
CDR3: CASSHTSSEQYF

V: TRBV5-1
size: -
J: TRBJ2-3
D: -
DNA: TGCGCCAGCAGCTTTAGGGGGGTAGGCGCAGATACGCAGTATTTT
CDR3: CASSFRGVGADTQYF

V: TRBV2
size: -
J: TRBJ2-3
D: -
DNA: TGTGCCAGCAGTACAGGGACAGATACGCAGTATTTT
CDR3: CASSTGTDTQYF

V: TRBV4-1
size: -
J: TRBJ2-1
D: TRBD2
DNA: TGCGCCAGCAGCCGGGAGGGACTAGCGCACAATGAGCAGTTCTTC
CDR3: CASSREGLAHNEQFF

V: TRBV28
size: -
J: TRBJ2-1
D: TRBD2
DNA: TGTGCCAGCAGGCGGAGCGGGAAGTCCTCCTACAATGAGCAGTTCTTC
CDR3: CASRRSGKSSYNEQFF

V: TRBV27
size: -
J: TRBJ2-7
D: TRBD2
DNA: TGTGCCAGCAGTTTGGGACTAGCGGGAGGCCTACACTACGAGCAGTACTTC
CDR3: CASSLGLAGGLHYEQYF

V: TRBV11-2
size: -
J: TRBJ1-2
D: TRBD1
DNA: TGTGCCAGCAGCTTAACAGGGGGCGTTGGCTACACCTTC
CDR3: CASSLTGGVGYTF

V: TRBV18
size: -
J: TRBJ1-5
D: -
DNA: TGTGCCAGCTCACCAGGGGGCGGAGGCAATCAGCCCCAGCATTTT
CDR3: CASSPGGGGNQPQHF

V: TRBV11-3
size: -
J: TRBJ2-3
D: -
DNA: TGTGCCAGCAGCTTAGATCATACAACAGATACGCAGTATTTT
CDR3: CASSLDHTTDTQYF

V: TRBV28
size: few
J: TRBJ1-5
D: -
DNA: TGTGCCAGCAGACTCGGGCAGAGACGTCTTCTTAATCAGCCCCAGCATTTT
CDR3: CASRLGQRRLLNQPQHF

V: TRBV19
size: once
J: TRBJ2-1
D: TRBD2
DNA: TGTGCCAGTAGTATAGATAGCTGGGGACTAGCGGGCGATGAGCAGTTCTTC
CDR3: CASSIDSWGLAGDEQFF

V: TRBV7-2
size: few
J: TRBJ1-4
D: -
DNA: TGTGCCAGCAGCCCATCGATTTGGCCTGCAACTAATGAAAAACTGTTTTTT
CDR3: CASSPSIWPATNEKLFF

V: TRBV2
size: -
J: TRBJ2-7
D: -
DNA: TGTGCCAGCAAAGGACTGATGGCCTCCTACGAGCAGTACTTC
CDR3: CASKGLMASYEQYF

V: TRBV6-6
size: -
J: TRBJ2-3
D: TRBD2
DNA: TGTGCCAGCAGTTGGGTTGGACTAGCGAGAGATACGCAGTATTTT
CDR3: CASSWVGLARDTQYF

V: TRBV28
size: -
J: TRBJ1-1
D: -
DNA: TGTGCCAGCCGGAGTGAAGGGCCCTTCAACACTGAAGCTTTCTTT
CDR3: CASRSEGPFNTEAFF

V: TRBV7-9
size: -
J: TRBJ1-1
D: -
DNA: TGTGCCAGCAGCCGGGACGGACGCGCCTTCACTGAAGCTTTCTTT
CDR3: CASSRDGRAFTEAFF

V: TRBV11-2
size: -
J: TRBJ2-7
D: -
DNA: TGTGCCAGCAGCTTAATTAAATGGGGGGGCAAAGGCCTAACAAACGAGCAGTACTTC
CDR3: CASSLIKWGGKGLTNEQYF

V: TRBV27
size: -
J: TRBJ2-5
D: TRBD2
DNA: TGTGCCAGTGGCGGGCTAGCGGGAAGAGAGACCCAGTACTTC
CDR3: CASGGLAGRETQYF